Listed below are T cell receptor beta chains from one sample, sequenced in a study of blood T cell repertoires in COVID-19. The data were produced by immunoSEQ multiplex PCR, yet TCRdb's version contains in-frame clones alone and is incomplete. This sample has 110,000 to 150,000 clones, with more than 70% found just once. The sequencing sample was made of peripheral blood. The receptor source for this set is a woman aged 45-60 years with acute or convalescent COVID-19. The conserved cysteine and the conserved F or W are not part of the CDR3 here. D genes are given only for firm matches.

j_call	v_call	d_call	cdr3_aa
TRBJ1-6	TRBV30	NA	AWGKTDNNSPLH
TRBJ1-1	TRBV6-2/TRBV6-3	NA	ASSPRTWDTEAF
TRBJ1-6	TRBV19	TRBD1	ASTIGQGAWSPLH
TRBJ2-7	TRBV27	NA	ASSTGDSSYEQY
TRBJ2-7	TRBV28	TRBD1	ASSFPGQGGDEQY
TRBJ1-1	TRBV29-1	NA	SAGREVTDTEAF
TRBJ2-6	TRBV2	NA	ASSEAGANGANVLT
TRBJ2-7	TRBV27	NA	ASSLGDTFYEQY
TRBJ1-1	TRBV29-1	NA	SVVGQSNTEAF
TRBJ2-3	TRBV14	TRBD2	ASSPRQGLADMYTQY
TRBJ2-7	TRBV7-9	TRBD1	ASSLDRYKQY
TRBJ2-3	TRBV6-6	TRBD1	ASRMGQGTDTQY
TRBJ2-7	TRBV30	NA	GAGVFHEQY
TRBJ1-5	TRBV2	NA	ASSEEQGNQPQH
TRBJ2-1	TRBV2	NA	ASIDYSYDYYNEQF
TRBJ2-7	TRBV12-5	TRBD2	ASGFLGPSGGYEQY
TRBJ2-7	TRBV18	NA	ASSDPTGFSYEQY
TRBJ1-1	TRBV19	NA	ASSPRGAGNTEAF
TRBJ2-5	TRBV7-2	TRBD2	ASSLVGTSGGQETQY
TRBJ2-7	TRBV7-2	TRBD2	ASREGLDESYEQY
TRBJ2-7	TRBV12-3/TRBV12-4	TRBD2	ASSLWEGYEQY
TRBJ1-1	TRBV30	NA	AWRAQMNTEAF
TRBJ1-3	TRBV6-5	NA	ASSYSATVAGNTIY
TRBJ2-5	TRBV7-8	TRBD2	ASSPHGGDGAETQY
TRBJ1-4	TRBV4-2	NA	ASRESGGEKLF
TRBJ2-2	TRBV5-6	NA	ASSLIWLQVVGGELF
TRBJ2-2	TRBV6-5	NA	ASRKTGQNTGELF
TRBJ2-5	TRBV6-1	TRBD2	ASSESEAGEVKTQY
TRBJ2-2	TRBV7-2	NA	ASSSRGNRAGELF
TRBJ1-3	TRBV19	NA	ASSLRETGNTIY
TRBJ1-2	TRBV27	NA	ASSLSADRSNYGYT
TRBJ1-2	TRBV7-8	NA	ASSPQALANYGYT
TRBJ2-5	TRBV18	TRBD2	ASSPGEGQETQY
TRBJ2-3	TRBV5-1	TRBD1	ASSLGDRVTDTQY
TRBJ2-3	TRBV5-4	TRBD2	ASSKGLASAADTQY
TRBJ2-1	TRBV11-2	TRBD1	ASSLTGQVPNEQF
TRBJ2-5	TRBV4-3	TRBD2	ASSQDRTSGGETQY
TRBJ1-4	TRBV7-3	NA	ASRAGEEEKLF
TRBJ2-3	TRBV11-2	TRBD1	ASSLPGQGADTQY
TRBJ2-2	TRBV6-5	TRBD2	ASSYTGLASGELF
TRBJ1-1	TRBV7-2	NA	ASSLQDSYTEAF
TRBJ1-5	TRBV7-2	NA	ASSVQGNQPQH
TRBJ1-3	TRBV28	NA	ASSVSVSGNTIY
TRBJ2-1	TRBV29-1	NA	SATGAVSYNEQF
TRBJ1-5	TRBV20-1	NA	SASRAEGGIGQPQH
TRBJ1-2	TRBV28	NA	ASREGNYGYT
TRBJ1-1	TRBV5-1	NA	ASSLGQGFTEAF
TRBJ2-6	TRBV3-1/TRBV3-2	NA	ASSPEELGANVLT
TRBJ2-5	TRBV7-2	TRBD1	ASRQTGGTETQY
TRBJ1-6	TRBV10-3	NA	AIRDNDAPLH
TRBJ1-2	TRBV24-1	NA	ATSDFDNRYGYT
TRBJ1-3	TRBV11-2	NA	ASSSAPGSGNTIY
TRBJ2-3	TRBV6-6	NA	ASSRGGQGQDTQY
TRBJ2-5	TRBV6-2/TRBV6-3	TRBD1	ASSRQGVIQETQY
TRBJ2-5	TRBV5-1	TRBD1	ASSLTGTGGETQY
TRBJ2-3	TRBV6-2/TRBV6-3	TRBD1	ASSRGDLQGADTQY
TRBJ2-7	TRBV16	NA	ASGTSGDAYEQY